The rows below give T cell receptor beta chains drawn from one sample of a study of memory CD4+ T cells and cytomegalovirus serostatus. Data came from immunoSEQ multiplex PCR; TCRdb stores just in-frame clones and leaves some out. Of about 100,000 clones detected, 75% to 90% appear once; the ten largest clones hold about 3.5%. Sequencing was carried out using memory CD4+ T cells from blood. These receptors were obtained from an adult in good health and CMV-seropositive. The CDR3 runs from the conserved cysteine through the conserved F or W. A D gene is named only where the DNA matches it firmly. Clone size appears in some rows only: once, few, many, or a class for an expanded clone.

V gene: TRBV28; D gene: TRBD1; clone size: few; J gene: TRBJ1-4; CDR3 DNA: TGTGCCAGCAGTTTAGGGGCCGCAGGGGGAAATGAAAAACTGTTTTTT; CDR3 protein: CASSLGAAGGNEKLFF
V gene: TRBV10-1; D gene: .; clone size: .; J gene: TRBJ1-4; CDR3 DNA: TGCGCCAGCAGTGAGTCGTCGCCGGGAATAGGGGAAAAACTGTTTTTT; CDR3 protein: CASSESSPGIGEKLFF
V gene: TRBV4-1; D gene: TRBD1; clone size: once; J gene: TRBJ1-1; CDR3 DNA: TGCGCCAGCAGCCACGTAGACAGGGAAGGGGCTGAAGCTTTCTTT; CDR3 protein: CASSHVDREGAEAFF
V gene: TRBV2; D gene: .; clone size: .; J gene: TRBJ1-1; CDR3 DNA: TGTGCCAGCAGTGAACAGGTACTCGTCGGAGCTTTCTTT; CDR3 protein: CASSEQVLVGAFF
V gene: TRBV5-1; D gene: TRBD1; clone size: .; J gene: TRBJ1-2; CDR3 DNA: TGCGCCAGCAGCTTCGGACAGGGTGGGGGCTACACCTTC; CDR3 protein: CASSFGQGGGYTF
V gene: TRBV10-3; D gene: TRBD2; clone size: .; J gene: TRBJ2-3; CDR3 DNA: TGTGCCATCAGGCCGGGACTAGCGGGAGGGCTAGATACGCAGTATTTT; CDR3 protein: CAIRPGLAGGLDTQYF
V gene: TRBV5-8; D gene: .; clone size: .; J gene: TRBJ1-1; CDR3 DNA: TGTGCCAGCGGTCGAAACGGGCACAGGAACACTGAAGCTTTCTTT; CDR3 protein: CASGRNGHRNTEAFF
V gene: TRBV19; D gene: .; clone size: .; J gene: TRBJ2-4; CDR3 DNA: TGTGCCAGTAGTTACTTGTTAGCCAAAAACATTCAGTACTTC; CDR3 protein: CASSYLLAKNIQYF
V gene: TRBV11-2; D gene: TRBD1; clone size: .; J gene: TRBJ1-1; CDR3 DNA: TGTGCCAGCAGCTTAGACGCTCGGGACAGACCGGGCACTGAAGCTTTCTTT; CDR3 protein: CASSLDARDRPGTEAFF
V gene: TRBV5-1; D gene: .; clone size: few; J gene: TRBJ2-3; CDR3 DNA: TGCGCCAGCAGGGCGGGACAGAGCACAGATACGCAGTATTTT; CDR3 protein: CASRAGQSTDTQYF
V gene: TRBV5-5; D gene: .; clone size: few; J gene: TRBJ1-1; CDR3 DNA: TGTGCCAGCAGCCCGACCATCCCGGGTGGCACTGAAGCTTTCTTT; CDR3 protein: CASSPTIPGGTEAFF
V gene: TRBV5-1; D gene: TRBD2; clone size: once; J gene: TRBJ2-5; CDR3 DNA: TGCGCCAGCAGCTTAGCGGGATTTGAGGAGACCCAGTACTTC; CDR3 protein: CASSLAGFEETQYF
V gene: TRBV28; D gene: .; clone size: .; J gene: TRBJ1-4; CDR3 DNA: TGTGCCAGCATCTCCGGACAGCCCGATGAAAAACTGTTTTTT; CDR3 protein: CASISGQPDEKLFF
V gene: TRBV6-6; D gene: .; clone size: .; J gene: TRBJ1-1; CDR3 DNA: TGTGCCAGCAGTTCCGCGGACCGTCGAGCTTTCTTT; CDR3 protein: CASSSADRRAFF
V gene: TRBV5-1; D gene: TRBD2; clone size: .; J gene: TRBJ2-3; CDR3 DNA: TGCGCCAGCAGCCCCGGGACTAGAGGAGATACGCAGTATTTT; CDR3 protein: CASSPGTRGDTQYF
V gene: TRBV28; D gene: .; clone size: .; J gene: TRBJ2-5; CDR3 DNA: TGTGCCAGCAGTTCCGGAGAGACCCAGTACTTC; CDR3 protein: CASSSGETQYF
V gene: TRBV10-3; D gene: TRBD1; clone size: .; J gene: TRBJ2-1; CDR3 DNA: TGTGCCATCAGCGGACAGGTGGATTACAATGAGCAGTTCTTC; CDR3 protein: CAISGQVDYNEQFF
V gene: TRBV6-4; D gene: .; clone size: few; J gene: TRBJ2-3; CDR3 DNA: TGTGCCAGCAGTGACTCGGAGGGAGGGCCATACAGGGGAGATACGCAGTATTTT; CDR3 protein: CASSDSEGGPYRGDTQYF
V gene: TRBV7-9; D gene: .; clone size: .; J gene: TRBJ1-4; CDR3 DNA: TGTGCCAGCAGCCCCCAACTCACAACTAATGAAAAACTGTTTTTT; CDR3 protein: CASSPQLTTNEKLFF
V gene: TRBV2; D gene: .; clone size: .; J gene: TRBJ2-3; CDR3 DNA: TGTGCCAGCCGTCCAACTTCGGGAGATACGCAGTATTTT; CDR3 protein: CASRPTSGDTQYF
V gene: TRBV18; D gene: TRBD2; clone size: .; J gene: TRBJ2-2; CDR3 DNA: TGTGCCAGCTCACCGGGGACTACCAACACCGGGGAGCTGTTTTTT; CDR3 protein: CASSPGTTNTGELFF
V gene: TRBV6-5; D gene: .; clone size: .; J gene: TRBJ1-4; CDR3 DNA: TGTGCCAGCATGGGGTACGGGGGAAATGAAAAACTGTTTTTT; CDR3 protein: CASMGYGGNEKLFF
V gene: TRBV5-6; D gene: TRBD2; clone size: .; J gene: TRBJ2-5; CDR3 DNA: TGTGCCAGCAGCCTCACTAGCGGGCAAGAGACCCAGTACTTC; CDR3 protein: CASSLTSGQETQYF
V gene: TRBV5-1; D gene: TRBD1; clone size: .; J gene: TRBJ2-7; CDR3 DNA: TGCGCCAGCAGCTTGGGGGGACAGAACTCCTACGAGCAGTACTTC; CDR3 protein: CASSLGGQNSYEQYF
V gene: TRBV2; D gene: TRBD1; clone size: once; J gene: TRBJ2-7; CDR3 DNA: TGTGCCAGCGGGGGACAGCACTACGAGCAGTACTTC; CDR3 protein: CASGGQHYEQYF
V gene: TRBV5-4; D gene: .; clone size: .; J gene: TRBJ2-5; CDR3 DNA: TGTGCCAGCAGCTTGGGACAGGAAGAAGAGACCCAGTACTTC; CDR3 protein: CASSLGQEEETQYF
V gene: TRBV4-3; D gene: .; clone size: few; J gene: TRBJ1-1; CDR3 DNA: TGCGCCAGCAGCCTTACCGACCCGGACAGCGTGAACACTGAAGCTTTCTTT; CDR3 protein: CASSLTDPDSVNTEAFF
V gene: TRBV10-3; D gene: TRBD2; clone size: .; J gene: TRBJ2-7; CDR3 DNA: TGTGCCATCAGTGGGCGACTAGCGGAGAACTACGAGCAGTACTTC; CDR3 protein: CAISGRLAENYEQYF
V gene: TRBV11-2; D gene: TRBD2; clone size: .; J gene: TRBJ2-7; CDR3 DNA: TGTGCCAGCAGCTTCGGGGGGGTGGGCAGCTCCTACGAGCAGTACTTC; CDR3 protein: CASSFGGVGSSYEQYF
V gene: TRBV5-4; D gene: TRBD2; clone size: .; J gene: TRBJ2-1; CDR3 DNA: TGTGCCAGCAGCTCCCCTAGTGGCGGGAGATACAATGAGCAGTTCTTC; CDR3 protein: CASSSPSGGRYNEQFF
V gene: TRBV6-4; D gene: TRBD1; clone size: .; J gene: TRBJ1-2; CDR3 DNA: TGTGCCAGCATCTTAACCCCCGGGACAGCTTTTACCTATGGCTACACCTTC; CDR3 protein: CASILTPGTAFTYGYTF
V gene: TRBV25-1; D gene: .; clone size: .; J gene: TRBJ2-1; CDR3 DNA: TGTGCCAGCAGGGCGTCAGGCGTCGGCCTTTTCAATGAGCAGTTCTTC; CDR3 protein: CASRASGVGLFNEQFF
V gene: TRBV28; D gene: .; clone size: .; J gene: TRBJ2-4; CDR3 DNA: TGTGCCAGCAGTTTACACTTCCAAGGGGACATTCAGTACTTC; CDR3 protein: CASSLHFQGDIQYF
V gene: TRBV7-6; D gene: TRBD2; clone size: .; J gene: TRBJ2-7; CDR3 DNA: TGTGCCAGCAGCTTTGATTCCGGGACTATCTACGAGCAGTACTTC; CDR3 protein: CASSFDSGTIYEQYF
V gene: TRBV27; D gene: .; clone size: .; J gene: TRBJ2-1; CDR3 DNA: TGTGCCAGCAGAGAACACCAAAACAATGAGCAGTTCTTC; CDR3 protein: CASREHQNNEQFF
V gene: TRBV7-9; D gene: .; clone size: .; J gene: TRBJ1-2; CDR3 DNA: TGTGCCAGCAGCTTAGGGAGGGAGGGAAGGGGCTACACCTTC; CDR3 protein: CASSLGREGRGYTF
V gene: TRBV6-5; D gene: TRBD2; clone size: .; J gene: TRBJ2-1; CDR3 DNA: TGTGCCAGCAGTTCTAGAGCGGGAGGGTCATACAATGAGCAGTTCTTC; CDR3 protein: CASSSRAGGSYNEQFF
V gene: TRBV9; D gene: TRBD1; clone size: .; J gene: TRBJ2-2; CDR3 DNA: TGTGCCAGCAGCGCCCCTACAGGGGGGACCGGGGAGCTGTTTTTT; CDR3 protein: CASSAPTGGTGELFF
V gene: TRBV5-6; D gene: .; clone size: .; J gene: TRBJ1-1; CDR3 DNA: TGTGCCAGCAGCTTTGGGGACACTGAAGCTTTCTTT; CDR3 protein: CASSFGDTEAFF
V gene: TRBV30; D gene: .; clone size: .; J gene: TRBJ1-5; CDR3 DNA: TGTGCCGCCAGGGACCCTAGCAATCAGCCCCAGCATTTT; CDR3 protein: CAARDPSNQPQHF
V gene: TRBV23-1; D gene: TRBD2; clone size: .; J gene: TRBJ2-1; CDR3 DNA: TGCGCCAGCAGTCAATCGGAGGGACTAGCGGGATCAAGCTCCTACAATGAGCAGTTCTTC; CDR3 protein: CASSQSEGLAGSSSYNEQFF
V gene: TRBV7-9; D gene: TRBD2; clone size: .; J gene: TRBJ2-3; CDR3 DNA: TGTGCCAGCAGCTTACGAGCGGGAGGACACACAGATACGCAGTATTTT; CDR3 protein: CASSLRAGGHTDTQYF
V gene: TRBV6-6; D gene: .; clone size: .; J gene: TRBJ1-4; CDR3 DNA: TGTGCCAGCAGTTACGTCGGAACTAATGAAAAACTGTTTTTT; CDR3 protein: CASSYVGTNEKLFF
V gene: TRBV6-5; D gene: TRBD2; clone size: .; J gene: TRBJ2-3; CDR3 DNA: TGTGCCAGCAGTTACTCGGCGGCGGGAGGTTTAGATACGCAGTATTTT; CDR3 protein: CASSYSAAGGLDTQYF
V gene: TRBV18; D gene: .; clone size: .; J gene: TRBJ2-5; CDR3 DNA: TGTGCCAGCTCACCTATGCAACAGCAACAAGAGACCCAGTACTTC; CDR3 protein: CASSPMQQQQETQYF
V gene: TRBV7-6; D gene: TRBD2; clone size: .; J gene: TRBJ2-1; CDR3 DNA: TGTGCCAGCAGCCCTGGGGGACTAGCGGGAGTGAATGAGCAGTTCTTC; CDR3 protein: CASSPGGLAGVNEQFF
V gene: TRBV30; D gene: TRBD2; clone size: .; J gene: TRBJ2-3; CDR3 DNA: TGTGCCTGGAATCTAGCGGGAGGGTCGGGTACGCAGTATTTT; CDR3 protein: CAWNLAGGSGTQYF
V gene: TRBV7-2; D gene: .; clone size: .; J gene: TRBJ2-3; CDR3 DNA: TGTGCCAGCAGCTTGGCCTACTGGACAGATACGCAGTATTTT; CDR3 protein: CASSLAYWTDTQYF
V gene: TRBV7-9; D gene: TRBD2; clone size: .; J gene: TRBJ2-1; CDR3 DNA: TGTGCCAGCAGCTTGAGTAGCGGGAGGACTGATGAGCAGTTCTTC; CDR3 protein: CASSLSSGRTDEQFF
V gene: TRBV7-2; D gene: .; clone size: .; J gene: TRBJ2-2; CDR3 DNA: TGTGCCAGCAGTAAACCCCCCGGGGAGCTGTTTTTT; CDR3 protein: CASSKPPGELFF
V gene: TRBV9; D gene: TRBD2; clone size: once; J gene: TRBJ2-1; CDR3 DNA: TGTGCCAGCAGCGTAGCTCGGACTAGCGGGAGGGGAGGTGAGCAGTTCTTC; CDR3 protein: CASSVARTSGRGGEQFF
V gene: TRBV19; D gene: .; clone size: .; J gene: TRBJ2-3; CDR3 DNA: TGTGCCAGTACTTCAACAGATACTAGCACAGATACGCAGTATTTT; CDR3 protein: CASTSTDTSTDTQYF
V gene: TRBV2; D gene: TRBD1; clone size: .; J gene: TRBJ1-2; CDR3 DNA: TGTGCCAGCAGTGGACAGGGGGCATCTGGGTATGGCTACACCTTC; CDR3 protein: CASSGQGASGYGYTF
V gene: TRBV18; D gene: .; clone size: .; J gene: TRBJ2-5; CDR3 DNA: TGTGCCAGCTCACCCCAAGAGACCCAGTACTTC; CDR3 protein: CASSPQETQYF
V gene: TRBV20-1; D gene: .; clone size: .; J gene: TRBJ1-4; CDR3 DNA: TGCAGTGCCAAGACGGGAAAACTGTTTTTT; CDR3 protein: CSAKTGKLFF